This T cell receptor (beta chain) was obtained from a study of blood T cells in healthy people across ages. Using a J-beta primer mix together with a sample-barcoded 5' primer, a second PCR was run for about 7 to 12 cycles. TCRdb independently ran MiXCR on the 5' RACE reads; one entry per CDR3 protein. The sample shows around 1,800,000 distinct CDR3 sequences, about 39% of them seen only once. The CDR3 is 13 amino acids. Trimming left V 5 bases short and J 3 bases short, with 13 bases between. The germline CDR1 and CDR2 sequences are GTSNPN and SVGIG (reference sequence). The table lists this clonotype with a few counts.

The source material was blood. The chain uses TRBV30 and TRBJ1-1; D unclear. This TCR was sampled from a human donor in good health. This CDR3 reads CAWGTGLDTEAFF. The CDR3 region has the DNA TGTGCCTGGGGCACGGGCCTTGACACTGAAGCTTTCTTT. The full variable domain, with the rest looked up from reference TRBV30 and TRBJ1-1, is SQTIHQWPATLVQPVGSPLSLECTVEGTSNPNLYWYRQAAGRGLQLLFYSVGIGQISSEVPQNLSASRPQDRQFILSSKKLLLSDSGFYLCAWGTGLDTEAFFGQGTRLTVV.